The T cell receptor (beta chain) under discussion was sequenced for a study of T cell clonotyping in hematopoietic cell transplantation. Germline loops: CDR1 MDHEN, CDR2 SYDVKM. Trimming cost V 5 bases and J 5 bases; bases outside gene matches: 12. The CDR3 covers 16 residues. Here immunoSEQ multiplex PCR was the method, and the copy in TCRdb shows in-frame clones only, minus some. The profile covers around 15,000 clones, with over 65% appearing a single time and around 4.3% taken by the ten largest. In regard to this clone: Its antigen remains unidentified.

Regarding the study as a whole: Recipient TCR diversity dropped after transplant; expanded clonotypes rose from day 30 to 180. Graft donor and pretransplant recipient Inverse Simpson Index values predicted broader posttransplant TCR diversity. At the given depth, recipient repertoires were over 97% de novo clonotypes.

This TCR came from a male patient between 55 and 70 years old who had an allogeneic stem cell transplant from a related donor, so the T cells may come from the graft donor. Some clones in this sample may be carry-over from other donors' samples. The chain combines TRBV28 with TRBJ2-1, with 7 bases matching TRBD1. The material sequenced was PBMCs, taken 100 days after allogeneic stem cell transplant. CDR3: CASSPPKGGTDNEQFF. The CDR3 nucleotides read TGTGCCAGCAGTCCTCCGAAAGGGGGCACGGACAATGAGCAGTTCTTC.